A selection of T cell receptor beta chains follows, all from one sample in a study of cytomegalovirus exposure and HLA in healthy donors. Sequencing was performed with immunoSEQ multiplex PCR; in TCRdb, only in-frame clones are kept and a portion is missing. The repertoire consists of hundreds of thousands of clones, with 80% to 90% occurring once and the leading ten covering 2.9%. Source material: PBMCs. These receptors came from a man aged 30 to 45 in good health and CMV-seronegative. Each CDR3 is given with its conserved first and last residue. A D gene is named only where the DNA matches it firmly. Clone sizes are given selectively: once, few, many, or a class where the clone is expanded.

j_call: TRBJ2-2; v_call: TRBV29-1; d_call: TRBD2; clone_size: once; cdr3_nt: TGCAGCGCCCGGGGTACTAGCGGGGGGGAAACCGGGGAGCTGTTTTTT; cdr3_aa: CSARGTSGGETGELFF
j_call: TRBJ1-5; v_call: TRBV5-1; d_call: NA; clone_size: once; cdr3_nt: TGCGCCAGCAGCAGCGGAATAAATCAGCCCCAGCATTTT; cdr3_aa: CASSSGINQPQHF
j_call: TRBJ2-7; v_call: TRBV7-2; d_call: NA; clone_size: NA; cdr3_nt: TGTGCCAGCAGCGTACCGACAGCTTCCTACGAGCAGTACTTC; cdr3_aa: CASSVPTASYEQYF
j_call: TRBJ2-7; v_call: TRBV6-6; d_call: TRBD2; clone_size: NA; cdr3_nt: TGTGCCAGCATCGATCGGGGGGAATACGAGCAGTACTTC; cdr3_aa: CASIDRGEYEQYF
j_call: TRBJ2-1; v_call: TRBV15; d_call: TRBD2; clone_size: NA; cdr3_nt: TGTGCCACCAGCAGAGGGGCGGGGGATGATGATGAGCAGTTCTTC; cdr3_aa: CATSRGAGDDDEQFF
j_call: TRBJ1-1; v_call: TRBV7-9; d_call: NA; clone_size: NA; cdr3_nt: TGTGCCAGCAGCTCCCCTTTGAACACTGAAGCTTTCTTT; cdr3_aa: CASSSPLNTEAFF
j_call: TRBJ1-6; v_call: TRBV27; d_call: NA; clone_size: NA; cdr3_nt: TGTGCCAGCAAAGACAGGCCCGGCAGTTCACCCCTCCACTTT; cdr3_aa: CASKDRPGSSPLHF
j_call: TRBJ2-5; v_call: TRBV4-2; d_call: TRBD2; clone_size: few; cdr3_nt: TGTGCCAGCAGCCAGGCCGCTAGCGGGGGGCCAGAGACCCAGTACTTC; cdr3_aa: CASSQAASGGPETQYF
j_call: TRBJ2-7; v_call: TRBV4-3; d_call: NA; clone_size: NA; cdr3_nt: TGCGCCAGCAGCCAAGAGCCCCGCTCCCGAAGATACGAGCAGTACTTC; cdr3_aa: CASSQEPRSRRYEQYF
j_call: TRBJ1-4; v_call: TRBV28; d_call: NA; clone_size: few; cdr3_nt: TGTGCCAGCAGTTTTATTGACACGCGAGAAAAACTGTTTTTT; cdr3_aa: CASSFIDTREKLFF
j_call: TRBJ2-1; v_call: TRBV9; d_call: TRBD2; clone_size: NA; cdr3_nt: TGTGCCAGCAGTGATAGCGGGGGGCCGTACAATGAGCAGTTCTTC; cdr3_aa: CASSDSGGPYNEQFF
j_call: TRBJ2-3; v_call: TRBV7-3; d_call: NA; clone_size: NA; cdr3_nt: TGTGCCAGCAGTCAGGGGTTAACAGATACGCAGTATTTT; cdr3_aa: CASSQGLTDTQYF
j_call: TRBJ1-2; v_call: TRBV27; d_call: NA; clone_size: NA; cdr3_nt: TGTGCCAGCAGGCGGTCAGGGTCGGATCGTGGCTACACCTTC; cdr3_aa: CASRRSGSDRGYTF
j_call: TRBJ2-5; v_call: TRBV9; d_call: NA; clone_size: NA; cdr3_nt: TGTGCCAGCAGCGTAGCCCCTGTGAGGGGGCAAGAGACCCAGTACTTC; cdr3_aa: CASSVAPVRGQETQYF
j_call: TRBJ1-2; v_call: TRBV19; d_call: TRBD1; clone_size: NA; cdr3_nt: TGTGCCAGTAGTATCCACGCAGGACAGGGGATATCTCTCTATGGCTACACCTTC; cdr3_aa: CASSIHAGQGISLYGYTF
j_call: TRBJ1-2; v_call: TRBV15; d_call: NA; clone_size: NA; cdr3_nt: TGTGCCACCAGCAGAGATCAGTTAGGGCAGGGTGGCTACACCTTC; cdr3_aa: CATSRDQLGQGGYTF
j_call: TRBJ1-2; v_call: TRBV27; d_call: TRBD1; clone_size: NA; cdr3_nt: TGTGCCAGCGGCCCAGGGGGAAATAACTATGGCTACACCTTC; cdr3_aa: CASGPGGNNYGYTF
j_call: TRBJ2-5; v_call: TRBV14; d_call: NA; clone_size: NA; cdr3_nt: TGTGCCAGCAGCTCCGCGGAGACCCAGTACTTC; cdr3_aa: CASSSAETQYF
j_call: TRBJ1-1; v_call: TRBV28; d_call: NA; clone_size: NA; cdr3_nt: TGTGCCAGCAGTTTAGCGGGGTCCACTGAAGCTTTCTTT; cdr3_aa: CASSLAGSTEAFF
j_call: TRBJ2-7; v_call: TRBV29-1; d_call: TRBD1; clone_size: NA; cdr3_nt: TGCAGCGCTGCCCTCGGGAAGGGGGCCGCCTACGAGCAGTACTTC; cdr3_aa: CSAALGKGAAYEQYF
j_call: TRBJ1-4; v_call: TRBV30; d_call: TRBD1; clone_size: NA; cdr3_nt: TGTGCCTGGAGGACACAGGGGGCTAATGAAAAACTGTTTTTC; cdr3_aa: CAWRTQGANEKLFF
j_call: TRBJ1-1; v_call: TRBV6-5; d_call: NA; clone_size: NA; cdr3_nt: TGTGCCAGCAGTTACTCGCCAGGGGACCGTACTGAAGCTTTCTTT; cdr3_aa: CASSYSPGDRTEAFF
j_call: TRBJ2-7; v_call: TRBV6-4; d_call: TRBD2; clone_size: NA; cdr3_nt: TGTGCCAGCAGTGACGGGACTAGCGGGGGGCCGACCTACGAGCAGTACTTC; cdr3_aa: CASSDGTSGGPTYEQYF
j_call: TRBJ1-1; v_call: TRBV7-9; d_call: TRBD1; clone_size: NA; cdr3_nt: TGTGCCAGCAGTTCAGACCCGGGACAGGGGGCATACATGAACACTGAAGCTTTCTTT; cdr3_aa: CASSSDPGQGAYMNTEAFF
j_call: TRBJ1-2; v_call: TRBV4-3; d_call: NA; clone_size: once; cdr3_nt: TGCGCCAGCAGCCCCGACAGGAAAGTCTACACCTTC; cdr3_aa: CASSPDRKVYTF
j_call: TRBJ2-7; v_call: TRBV10-3; d_call: NA; clone_size: NA; cdr3_nt: TGTGCCATCAGTGAGTTGTCCAGCTCCTACGAGCAGTACTTC; cdr3_aa: CAISELSSSYEQYF
j_call: TRBJ1-2; v_call: TRBV4-1; d_call: NA; clone_size: NA; cdr3_nt: TGCGCCAGCAGCCAAGATCGCAAGCCTAGGGAGGGCTACACCTTC; cdr3_aa: CASSQDRKPREGYTF
j_call: TRBJ2-7; v_call: TRBV19; d_call: NA; clone_size: NA; cdr3_nt: TGTGCCAGTAGTATTAGAACAGCCTCCTACGAGCAGTACTTC; cdr3_aa: CASSIRTASYEQYF
j_call: TRBJ1-6; v_call: TRBV5-4; d_call: TRBD1; clone_size: NA; cdr3_nt: TGTGCCAGCAGCCACTACAGGGGAGAAGGTTCACCCCTCCACTTT; cdr3_aa: CASSHYRGEGSPLHF
j_call: TRBJ1-1; v_call: TRBV7-3; d_call: NA; clone_size: once; cdr3_nt: TGTGCCAGCAGCCTCCAAGGGGGACGGCGGAACACTGAAGCTTTCTTT; cdr3_aa: CASSLQGGRRNTEAFF
j_call: TRBJ1-2; v_call: TRBV29-1; d_call: TRBD1; clone_size: once; cdr3_nt: TGCAGCGTTCCGTGGACAGGTCGGGGTGACTATGGCTACACCTTC; cdr3_aa: CSVPWTGRGDYGYTF
j_call: TRBJ1-2; v_call: TRBV19; d_call: TRBD1; clone_size: NA; cdr3_nt: TGTGCCAGTAGTAACCGGGACAGAGGCTACACCTTC; cdr3_aa: CASSNRDRGYTF
j_call: TRBJ1-1; v_call: TRBV5-6; d_call: TRBD1; clone_size: NA; cdr3_nt: TGTGCCAGCAGCCGAGGGACAGCCAGGAACACTGAAGCTTTCTTT; cdr3_aa: CASSRGTARNTEAFF
j_call: TRBJ1-5; v_call: TRBV7-2; d_call: TRBD1; clone_size: NA; cdr3_nt: TGTGCCAGCAGCCGGACAGGGAATAGCAATCAGCCCCAGCATTTT; cdr3_aa: CASSRTGNSNQPQHF
j_call: TRBJ2-5; v_call: TRBV4-2; d_call: NA; clone_size: NA; cdr3_nt: TGTGCCAGCAGCCAAGAAACGGGGGGCGAGACCCAGTACTTC; cdr3_aa: CASSQETGGETQYF
j_call: TRBJ2-4; v_call: TRBV4-3; d_call: NA; clone_size: NA; cdr3_nt: TGCGCCAGCAGCCAAGATGGAGGGGGCGGTAACATTCAGTACTTC; cdr3_aa: CASSQDGGGGNIQYF
j_call: TRBJ2-5; v_call: TRBV7-9; d_call: TRBD2; clone_size: NA; cdr3_nt: TGTGCCAGCAGCGCGGGACTAGCGGGGGTCAAAGAGACCCAGTACTTC; cdr3_aa: CASSAGLAGVKETQYF